This T cell receptor beta chain was sequenced for a study of cytomegalovirus exposure and HLA in healthy donors. The PCR used 60 Vbeta and 13 Jbeta primers. Sequencing was performed with immunoSEQ multiplex PCR; in TCRdb, only in-frame clones are kept and a portion is missing. There are around 97,000 clones in the sample; approximately 66% occur only once, and 3% to 4% lies in the top ten. Study findings and constraints: Altogether, some 170 TCR beta chains were recorded as cytomegalovirus-associated. As was reported, the classifier diagnosed cytomegalovirus status with high specificity and sensitivity. Within a later analysis, the majority of CMV-associated TCR beta chains appeared HLA-restricted. Owing to their indistinguishability, certain V segments, notably TRBV6-2 and TRBV6-3, were excluded.

The V end lost 7 bases, the J end lost 1 base, and 17 bases lay between the germline ends. The CDR3 length is 16 residues. Germline-derived CDR1 and CDR2 are LNHDA and SQIVND (reference sequence). Remarks on this clone: Its antigen is as yet unknown.

Sequenced sample: PBMCs. The TCR comes from a woman between 45 and 65 years old in good health and CMV-seronegative. The rearrangement uses TRBV19 and TRBJ1-5, with a tentative D call TRBD1 (6 bases). The CDR3 region has the DNA TGTGCCAGTAAGTGGTTAGGGGGGGAAAGCAATCAGCCCCAGCATTTT. Protein sequence: CASKWLGGESNQPQHF.